The 20 T cell receptor beta chains reported below all come from one sample, sequenced in a study of siplizumab effects on memory and regulatory T cells. Here immunoSEQ multiplex PCR was the method, and the copy in TCRdb shows in-frame clones only, minus some. The top ten hold around 1.7% of the sample, which has around 120,000 clones, around 94% seen once. Sequencing was done on a sample of non-Treg CD4+ T cells sorted from blood. The receptors were gathered from a human donor in good health.

The chain joins TRBV18 to TRBJ1-2; 7 bases agree with TRBD1. CDR3 length: 16 amino acids. With V trimmed by 1 base and J by 3 bases, 8 bases remained unmatched. Germline loops: CDR1 KGHSH, CDR2 LQKENI. For the CDR3, the DNA is TGTGCCAGCTCACCACTCGTGAGACAGGGAGACTATGGCTACACCTTC. This translates into CASSPLVRQGDYGYTF.

The chain recombines TRBV19 with TRBJ1-3; D is unresolved. V was cut by 8 bases and J by 2 bases, with 13 bases left in between. Germline assignment: CDR1 LNHDA and CDR2 SQIVND (reference sequence). The CDR3 loop spans 14 amino acids. The CDR3 region is CASERISPGNTIYF. CDR3 nucleotides: TGTGCCAGTGAACGGATAAGTCCTGGAAACACCATATATTTT. The variable domain in full, with the rest retrieved from reference TRBV19 and TRBJ1-3, is DGGITQSPKYLFRKEGQNVTLSCEQNLNHDAMYWYRQDPGQGLRLIYYSQIVNDFQKGDIAEGYSVSREKKESFPLTVTSAQKNPTAFYLCASERISPGNTIYFGEGSWLTVV.

The rearrangement joins TRBV10-3 to TRBJ2-2; no reliable D call. Germline assignment: CDR1 ENHRY and CDR2 SYGVKD. V was cut by 6 bases and J by 5 bases, with 10 bases left in between. CDR3 size: 13 residues. CDR3 region: CAISDWSTGELFF. The CDR3 DNA sequence: TGTGCCATCAGCGATTGGTCGACCGGGGAGCTGTTTTTT.

The CDR3 DNA reads as TGTGCCAGCAGTCAAGACGACAGGGGTCTTACTCAGCCCCAGCATTTT. It yields the protein CASSQDDRGLTQPQHF. The chain combines TRBV7-9 with TRBJ1-5; 8 nucleotides align to TRBD1. The ends lost 6 bases at V and 6 bases at J; junction bases unmatched: 13. The CDR3 runs 16 residues. Germline CDR1 reads SEHNR; CDR2 reads FQNEAQ (reference sequence).

The chain employs TRBV7-2 and TRBJ2-7; D is ambiguous. Germline V gene lookup returns CDR1 SGHTA and CDR2 FQGNSA. Trimming removed 5 bases at V and 5 bases at J, with 10 bases between. This CDR3 contains 12 residues. The CDR3 DNA is TGTGCCAGCAGCCGCGAGTTCGACGAGCAGTACTTC. Translating gives CASSREFDEQYF.

V and J are TRBV7-9 and TRBJ2-1, with 10 bases lining up with TRBD2. The CDR3 length is 15 residues. After removal of 0 bases from V and 6 bases from J, the junction contained 2 bases not matched to a gene. The germline gives CDR1 SEHNR, CDR2 FQNEAQ (reference sequence). This CDR3 reads CASSLASGGPNEQFF. The CDR3 DNA follows: TGTGCCAGCAGCTTAGCTAGCGGGGGGCCCAATGAGCAGTTCTTC. The variable domain in full, completed from reference TRBV7-9 and TRBJ2-1, reads DTGVSQNPRHKITKRGQNVTFRCDPISEHNRLYWYRQTLGQGPEFLTYFQNEAQLEKSRLLSDRFSAERPKGSFSTLEIQRTEQGDSAMYLCASSLASGGPNEQFFGPGTRLTVL.

The chain combines TRBV28 with TRBJ1-2; 11 bases are shared with TRBD1. The CDR3 runs to 16 residues. With 5 bases clipped from V and 5 bases from J, the junction kept 10 bases outside the gene matches. Per the germline V gene, CDR1 is MDHEN and CDR2 is SYDVKM. The CDR3 is CASSLIGDRGEYGYTF. In nucleotides, the CDR3 is TGTGCCAGCAGTCTAATAGGGGACAGGGGGGAGTATGGCTACACCTTC.

The chain carries TRBV7-9 and TRBJ1-5, with D possibly matching TRBD1 (5 bases). CDR3 size: 18 residues. V lost 4 bases, J lost 0 bases, and 19 bases lay in between. Germline CDR1 SEHNR, CDR2 FQNEAQ (reference sequence). The CDR3 DNA follows: TGTGCCAGCAGCTGGGGACTGGGGCAAGGGTATAGCAATCAGCCCCAGCATTTT. This encodes CASSWGLGQGYSNQPQHF.

This clone was observed a few times. The V call is TRBV9, the J call TRBJ2-3; possibly TRBD2 for D (6 bases). The V gene lost 3 bases and the J gene lost 0 bases, with 11 bases spanning the gap. There are 15 residues in the CDR3. Germline CDR1 reads SGDLS; CDR2 reads YYNGEE. The CDR3 bases are TGTGCCAGCAGCGATAGCGGATATAGCACAGATACGCAGTATTTT. Translated: CASSDSGYSTDTQYF.

This chain uses TRBV7-9 with TRBJ2-1; no definite D call. CDR3 length: 16 residues. Trimming removed 4 bases from V and 0 bases from J, with 13 bases in between. The germline gives CDR1 SEHNR, CDR2 FQNEAQ (reference sequence). The CDR3 loop reads CASSYDISSSYNEQFF. For the CDR3, the DNA is TGTGCCAGCAGCTACGACATCTCGAGCTCCTACAATGAGCAGTTCTTC.

The genes are TRBV9 and TRBJ1-1, with D tentatively TRBD1 (6 bases). Germline V lookup: CDR1 SGDLS, CDR2 YYNGEE. This CDR3 has 14 amino acids. Trimming cost V 4 bases and J 5 bases, with 15 bases left between them. This CDR3 is CASSRDSQGTEAFF. The DNA for the CDR3 is TGTGCCAGCAGCAGAGACAGTCAGGGGACTGAAGCTTTCTTT.

The gene calls are TRBV7-3 and TRBJ2-1; D is possibly TRBD2 (6 bases). The CDR3 is 15 amino acids. Germline V gene data show CDR1 as SGHTA and CDR2 as FQGTGA. V lost 0 bases to trimming and J lost 3 bases, with 9 bases between them. The CDR3 DNA sequence: TGTGCCAGCAGCTTAACCGGGAGTGACTACAATGAGCAGTTCTTC. Its translation is CASSLTGSDYNEQFF.

This clone was observed a single time. The chain is built from TRBV2 and TRBJ1-2, with D perhaps TRBD1 (6 bases). V lost 7 bases and J lost 1, with 19 bases in between. The germline gives CDR1 SNHLY, CDR2 FYNNEI. The CDR3 consists of 16 residues. The CDR3 DNA reads TGTGCCAGCATCACTCCCCCAGGGGAGGATAACTATGGCTACACCTTC. Protein sequence: CASITPPGEDNYGYTF.

This rearrangement joins TRBV6-5 to TRBJ2-7; D may be TRBD1 (5 bases). The CDR3 is 13 residues long. Germline V CDR1 and CDR2: MNHEY, SVGAGI. The V gene lost 6 bases and the J gene lost 5 bases, with 14 bases spanning the gap. CDR3 protein: CASRAVGRDEQYF. The DNA for the CDR3 is TGTGCCAGCAGGGCCGTGGGCAGGGACGAGCAGTACTTC.

This chain uses TRBV11-2 with TRBJ1-5, with unresolved D. V lost 0 bases and J lost 0, with 9 bases in between. The CDR3 consists of 16 residues. Germline V gives CDR1 SGHAT, CDR2 FQNNGV. The CDR3 DNA reads TGTGCCAGCAGCTTAGATTCTGGGTATAGCAATCAGCCCCAGCATTTT. Its protein is CASSLDSGYSNQPQHF.

This chain uses TRBV18 with TRBJ1-2; 7 bases fit TRBD1. Germline lookup yields CDR1 KGHSH and CDR2 LQKENI. The CDR3 sequence is 15 residues long. J lost 4 bases, V lost 0 bases, and 5 bases had no gene match. CDR3 in amino acids: CASSPPGTAFYGYTF. CDR3 sequence (DNA): TGTGCCAGCTCACCACCCGGGACAGCTTTCTATGGCTACACCTTC.

V usage is TRBV11-3 and J usage is TRBJ2-1; the match to TRBD2 covers 7 bases. The CDR3 has 15 residues. V shed 4 bases and J 5 bases; nucleotides not matched to a gene: 8. From germline, CDR1 is SGHNT and CDR2 YENEEA. CDR3 nucleotide sequence: TGTGCCAGCAGCTCCGGAGGTGCGGGAGACAATGAGCAGTTCTTC. Translated, it gives CASSSGGAGDNEQFF.

This chain joins TRBV11-1 and TRBJ2-7; 9 bases line up with TRBD1. The germline gives CDR1 SGHAT, CDR2 FQDESV (reference sequence). V trimming: 3 bases; J trimming: 3 bases; junction bases outside the gene matches: 6. There are 15 residues in the CDR3. The CDR3 DNA reads as TGTGCCAGCAGCTTCCCCCGACAGGGGGACTACGAGCAGTACTTC. Protein: CASSFPRQGDYEQYF. The complete variable domain, with remaining parts taken from reference TRBV11-1 and TRBJ2-7, reads EAEVAQSPRYKITEKSQAVAFWCDPISGHATLYWYRQILGQGPELLVQFQDESVVDDSQLPKDRFSAERLKGVDSTLKIQPAELGDSAMYLCASSFPRQGDYEQYFGPGTRLTVT.

As concerns this clone: The junction differs from germline at one of its ends, possibly a read error. The chain employs TRBV6-5 and TRBJ2-3, with 8 bases lining up with TRBD2. Germline CDR1 and CDR2: MNHEY and SVGAGI. The CDR3 has 16 amino acids. The DNA of the CDR3 is TGTGCCAGCAGCTACTCTAGCGGGCCTTACACAGATACGCAGTATTTT. Translated: CASSYSSGPYTDTQYF.

In its sample, this clone was seen once. The J gene is TRBJ2-7, the V gene TRBV5-4, with TRBD2 matching 9 bases. The V segment lost 4 bases and the J segment 4 bases; nucleotides outside the gene matches: 9. This CDR3 is 15 amino acids long. The V gene's germline CDR1 is SGHNT and CDR2 YYREEE (reference sequence). CDR3 coding DNA: TGTGCCAGCAGCCGGTTGGCTAGCGGGATTTACGAGCAGTACTTC. Protein sequence: CASSRLASGIYEQYF.